The 2 T cell receptor beta chains below come from one sample, sequenced in a study of T cells in Graves' hyperthyroidism and ophthalmopathy. Using RNA transcripts as the source, TCR beta CDR3 regions were amplified. An initial round of RT-PCR targeting the TCR CDR3 relied on the HTBI primer set. TCRdb re-called the multiplex PCR reads with MiXCR, one entry per CDR3 protein. The sample lists roughly 290,000 distinct CDR3 sequences; over 15% were seen once. The material sequenced was blood. Every receptor here comes from a woman in her sixties or seventies with Graves' ophthalmopathy.

This clonotype was detected many times. The CDR3 nucleotides are TGTGCCAGCAGCTTAACCGGACAGAACCAAGGCTACACCTTC. This sequence encodes CASSLTGQNQGYTF. The chain employs TRBV11-2 and TRBJ1-2, with a possible D match to TRBD1 (6 bases). Germline CDR1 is SGHAT and CDR2 is FQNNGV. The CDR3 covers 14 residues. V was cut by 2 bases and J by 8 bases, with 15 bases left in between.

This clonotype was found many times. V gene TRBV3-1 combines with J gene TRBJ1-2; 9 nucleotides line up with TRBD1. The germline V gene encodes CDR1 LGHDT and CDR2 YNNKEL (reference sequence). J lost 4 bases, V lost 1 base, and 4 bases had no gene match. The length of the CDR3 is 15 residues. CDR3 sequence: CASSQVQGAGYGYTF. CDR3 in DNA: TGTGCCAGCAGCCAAGTACAGGGGGCAGGCTATGGCTACACCTTC.